The rows below give T cell receptor beta chains drawn from one sample of a study of shared clonotypes between healthy human individuals. Clones were read by immunoSEQ multiplex PCR, and TCRdb kept only the in-frame ones, dropping some. Found here are over a million clones, about 80% of them singletons; the top ten hold 1.4%. Sequenced material: memory CD4+ T cells sorted from blood. Source of these receptors: a young man in good health. The conserved cysteine and the conserved F or W are not part of the CDR3 here.

TRBV9	TRBJ2-5	ASSVVALAGGETQY
TRBV5-8	TRBJ2-5	ASSLVAGETQY
TRBV7-9	TRBJ2-7	ASSRVNDHEQY
TRBV19	TRBJ2-1	ASTPLAGVSNEQF
TRBV5-6	TRBJ2-7	ASSLGQNPYEQY
TRBV4-3	TRBJ1-4	ASSQEIGSFNEKLF
TRBV9	TRBJ1-3	ASSPDRGRNTIY
TRBV29-1	TRBJ1-2	SVARSYGYT
TRBV11-2	TRBJ2-6	ASSVDRAGANVLT
TRBV28	TRBJ2-3	ASSFLGGGTDTQY
TRBV5-4	TRBJ1-5	ASRWGQGDNQPQH
TRBV2	TRBJ2-2	ASMGTLSGSGELF
TRBV5-4	TRBJ2-5	ASTTSGRKIQETQY
TRBV30	TRBJ2-7	AWTPRGRGRSYEQY
TRBV6-5	TRBJ2-3	ASSVRTGTDTQY
TRBV6-5	TRBJ1-2	ASSTDRSYGYT
TRBV11-2	TRBJ2-2	ASSPWDGGELF
TRBV28	TRBJ1-6	ASSLRSGELH
TRBV11-3	TRBJ2-5	ASSSASGFGETQY
TRBV12-1	TRBJ2-1	ASSFLCPLRGQF
TRBV14	TRBJ1-1	ASSTHLRTDFLNTEAF
TRBV6-5	TRBJ2-1	ASSPGGGRRNEQF
TRBV5-4	TRBJ2-4	ASSSDSKNIQY
TRBV6-5	TRBJ2-1	ASSYSYALAGSEQF
TRBV2	TRBJ2-3	ASSAREGYTDTQY
TRBV18	TRBJ2-7	ASSPSAGAGEQY
TRBV5-1	TRBJ2-7	ASSFDRSSLEQY
TRBV7-2	TRBJ1-6	ASRVGGGDSPLH
TRBV7-2	TRBJ2-3	ASTSSTSGYTDTQY
TRBV19	TRBJ2-3	ASSPRDRYTDTQY
TRBV11-2	TRBJ2-1	ASSLDTHNEQF
TRBV7-9	TRBJ1-2	ASSLVAGTDLNYGYT
TRBV25-1	TRBJ2-3	ASSDPRTPGVTDTQY
TRBV11-2	TRBJ2-1	ASSLVYGAYNEQF
TRBV7-2	TRBJ2-3	ASSWLGRDTQY
TRBV7-2	TRBJ2-5	ASSLRTSGFQETQY
TRBV19	TRBJ1-1	ASTFGRVNTEAF
TRBV7-8	TRBJ2-7	ASSLRSGTASYEQY
TRBV7-8	TRBJ1-6	ASSWTVSLSYNSPLH
TRBV27	TRBJ2-6	ASRPDRPSSGANVLT
TRBV10-1	TRBJ1-5	ASVLQGGGNQPQH
TRBV30	TRBJ2-7	AWRTDYEQY
TRBV28	TRBJ2-7	ASSLGGAGGHYEQY
TRBV19	TRBJ1-3	ASSIPGQQISGNTIY
TRBV28	TRBJ2-1	ASSSGQGARNEQF
TRBV28	TRBJ1-5	ASSLGRNQPQH
TRBV6-1	TRBJ2-2	ASSDPYSHGELF
TRBV29-1	TRBJ2-7	SVRQSYEQY
TRBV4-3	TRBJ1-6	ASSLGRDSYNSPLH
TRBV19	TRBJ1-5	ASSILGSLNQPQH
TRBV12-5	TRBJ2-6	ASGDTGLGANVLT
TRBV20-1	TRBJ1-2	SAPRPDGYT
TRBV5-1	TRBJ2-7	ASSLPNRGYEQY
TRBV6-6	TRBJ2-2	ASSYINTGELF
TRBV5-1	TRBJ1-1	ASSLGAGTVNTEAF